These 7 T cell receptor beta chains were sequenced from one sample in a study of T cell responses to AZD1222 COVID-19 vaccine. Clones were read by immunoSEQ multiplex PCR, and TCRdb kept only the in-frame ones, dropping some. There are 140,000 to 150,000 clones in the sample; over 75% occur only once, and under 5.5% lies in the top ten. Sequencing was performed on peripheral blood, taken 28 days after the second dose of the MenACWY control vaccine. All receptors derive from an adult who received the MenACWY meningococcal vaccine as a control.

This chain uses TRBV3-1 (or the pseudogene TRBV3-2) with TRBJ2-7; D gene unclear. The CDR3 is made up of 18 amino acids. V lost 0 bases, J lost 2 bases, and 20 bases lay in between. Germline CDR1 LGHDT, CDR2 YNNKEL (reference sequence). CDR3 bases: TGTGCCAGCAGCCAAGATTCGTTACTACCCAACCCCACCTACGAGCAGTACTTC. Amino acids: CASSQDSLLPNPTYEQYF.

In nucleotides, the CDR3 is TGTGCCAGCAGCTTAGTAGGGCAGGCCTACTATGGCTACACCTTC. This sequence encodes CASSLVGQAYYGYTF. The chain has TRBV7-2 and TRBJ1-2; D not certain. V shed 1 base and J shed 3 bases, with 12 bases lying between them. Germline CDR1 reads SGHTA; CDR2 reads FQGNSA. The CDR3 is 15 amino acids.

This chain uses TRBV9 with TRBJ1-3; D uncertain. The CDR3 runs to 15 residues. V lost 0 bases, J lost 4 bases, and 11 bases lay in between. The V gene's germline CDR1 is SGDLS and CDR2 YYNGEE. This chain's CDR3 is CASSVDDPSGNTIYF. CDR3 bases: TGTGCCAGCAGCGTAGATGACCCGTCCGGAAACACCATATATTTT.

V is TRBV6-5 and J is TRBJ2-1; tentative D call: TRBD1 (6 bases). V lost 8 bases to trimming and J lost 2 bases, with 13 bases between them. The CDR3 sequence is 14 residues long. Germline-derived CDR1 and CDR2 are MNHEY and SVGAGI. The CDR3 spells CASRWDTPYNEQFF. CDR3 DNA: TGTGCCAGCCGTTGGGACACCCCCTACAATGAGCAGTTCTTC.

The gene calls are TRBV19 and TRBJ2-3, with D unresolved. The germline V gene has CDR1 LNHDA and CDR2 SQIVND (reference sequence). V was cut by 7 bases and J by 1 base, with 12 bases left in between. The CDR3 loop spans 14 amino acids. CDR3 sequence: CASKVSSGTDTQYF. The CDR3 DNA reads as TGTGCCAGTAAGGTTAGCTCGGGCACAGATACGCAGTATTTT.

This chain joins TRBV27 and TRBJ2-7; 7 bases map to TRBD1. V gave up 3 bases and J gave up 2 bases; unmatched junction bases: 10. Germline V gene data show CDR1 as MNHEY and CDR2 as SMNVEV (reference sequence). This CDR3 region has 16 residues. The CDR3 sequence: CASSFSGTANPYEQYF. The CDR3 coding sequence is TGTGCCAGCAGTTTCTCCGGGACAGCGAACCCCTACGAGCAGTACTTC.

The chain recombines TRBV6-5 with TRBJ1-2; D might be TRBD1 (6 bases). The V end lost 5 bases, the J end lost 10 bases, and 23 bases lay between the germline ends. Looked up from germline, CDR1 is MNHEY and CDR2 is SVGAGI. This CDR3 is built from 15 residues. CDR3 nucleotides: TGTGCCAGCAGTCCCCTGGGTCAGGGACAATTTGACTACACCTTC. Translating gives CASSPLGQGQFDYTF.